This T cell receptor beta chain derives from a study of blood T cell dynamics during melanoma immunotherapy. Time point of the sample: week 3, after first cycle of checkpoint inhibitor. Using immunoSEQ multiplex PCR, the repertoire was profiled, and TCRdb retains in-frame clones only, with some absent. The table has 25,000 to 35,000 clones, approximately 88% seen once; the top ten hold about 9.3%. Trimming removed 4 bases at V and 6 bases at J, with 21 bases between. Germline CDR1 and CDR2: SGHRS and YFSETQ. This CDR3 is 16 amino acids long. The sequencing here drew on blood, taken from a patient treated with checkpoint blockade. The chain combines TRBV5-1 with TRBJ2-3; TRBD2 might be the D (7 bases). The receptor was derived from a human donor with melanoma. CDR3 sequence reads: CASSTTDGGGLDTQYF. Written as DNA, the CDR3 is TGCGCCAGCAGCACCACCGATGGGGGGGGCCTTGATACGCAGTATTTT.